This record covers a single T cell receptor beta chain. Per the study methods: Amplification of reference gene primers provided the estimated nucleated cell counts. TCRdb's copy holds only in-frame clones and misses some; the assay was immunoSEQ multiplex PCR. Clone size and V and J calls were adopted from that table, with D and trimming inferred from the DNA. The table includes 110,000 to 150,000 clones, around 87% detected once. These data belong to a study of blood T cell repertoires in COVID-19. Study in general: Collection of acute and convalescent COVID-19 samples took place in the United States, Italy and Spain. The analysed material was cDNA or gDNA that came from T cells, B-cell-depleted T cells, or PBMCs.

Trimming shortened V by 2 bases and J by 0 bases, and 8 bases separated the two germline ends. CDR1 is SEHNR and CDR2 is FQNEAQ in the germline V gene (reference sequence). CDR3 length: 15 residues. The sequencing input was peripheral blood. The V and J genes are TRBV7-9 and TRBJ2-1; D gene ambiguous. The TCR originated in a human donor in a cohort sampled during active COVID-19. CDR3 sequence reads: CASSLSESSYNEQFF. The DNA for the CDR3 is TGTGCCAGCAGCTTAAGCGAGAGCTCCTACAATGAGCAGTTCTTC.